What follows are 5 T cell receptor beta chains derived from one specimen sequenced in a study of blood T cells in healthy people across ages. Using a J-beta primer mix together with a sample-barcoded 5' primer, a second PCR was run for roughly 7 to 11 cycles. TCRdb itself ran the 5' RACE reads through MiXCR, one entry per CDR3 protein. The data show about 780,000 distinct CDR3 sequences, around half seen once. Sequenced sample: blood. These receptor sequences come from a man older than 75 in good health.

The V gene is TRBV6-5, the J gene TRBJ2-1; 10 bases map to TRBD2. The V gene end was trimmed by 2 bases and the J gene end by 0 bases; junction bases not matched to a gene: 7. Germline assignment: CDR1 MNHEY and CDR2 SVGAGI. This CDR3 comprises 18 residues. The CDR3 bases are TGTGCCAGCAGTTACGGAGTAGCGGGAGGTAGCTCCTACAATGAGCAGTTCTTC. It encodes CASSYGVAGGSSYNEQFF.

The V call is TRBV2, the J call TRBJ1-1; 7 nucleotides agree with TRBD1. Germline CDR1 is SNHLY and CDR2 is FYNNEI. V shed 3 bases and J 1 base; nucleotides not matched to a gene: 14. CDR3 length: 18 residues. The CDR3 DNA reads TGTGCCAGCAGTGAGAATCGGGCCAGGGGGGAGGCGAACACTGAAGCTTTCTTT. Residues: CASSENRARGEANTEAFF.

The rearrangement uses TRBV5-1 and TRBJ2-1; 7 bases are shared with TRBD2. Germline V gene data show CDR1 as SGHRS and CDR2 as YFSETQ. The CDR3 spans 15 residues. With 1 base clipped from V and 8 bases from J, the junction kept 9 bases outside the gene matches. The CDR3 loop reads CASSLIGGRPYEQFF. CDR3 sequence (DNA): TGCGCCAGCAGCTTGATAGGCGGGAGACCGTATGAGCAGTTCTTC.

Points on this clonotype: This clone may be a read error of a much larger clone one base away. The gene calls are TRBV7-2 and TRBJ2-3; 13 bases map to TRBD2. There are 17 residues in the CDR3. Germline V gene data show CDR1 as SGHTA and CDR2 as FQGNSA. The CDR3 DNA follows: TGTGCCAGCAGCCCTAGGGGACTAGCGGGGTACACAAATACGCAGTATTTT. The encoded protein is CASSPRGLAGYTNTQYF.

This clonotype has a count of ten or more. This chain joins TRBV7-2 and TRBJ1-1; D might be TRBD1 (6 bases). CDR1 is SGHTA, CDR2 FQGNSA, per germline. The CDR3 contains 13 residues. V was clipped by 1 base and J by 9 bases, with 12 bases between them. Here the CDR3 reads CASSLDRVQKAFF. DNA of the CDR3: TGTGCCAGCAGCTTAGACAGGGTCCAGAAAGCTTTCTTT.